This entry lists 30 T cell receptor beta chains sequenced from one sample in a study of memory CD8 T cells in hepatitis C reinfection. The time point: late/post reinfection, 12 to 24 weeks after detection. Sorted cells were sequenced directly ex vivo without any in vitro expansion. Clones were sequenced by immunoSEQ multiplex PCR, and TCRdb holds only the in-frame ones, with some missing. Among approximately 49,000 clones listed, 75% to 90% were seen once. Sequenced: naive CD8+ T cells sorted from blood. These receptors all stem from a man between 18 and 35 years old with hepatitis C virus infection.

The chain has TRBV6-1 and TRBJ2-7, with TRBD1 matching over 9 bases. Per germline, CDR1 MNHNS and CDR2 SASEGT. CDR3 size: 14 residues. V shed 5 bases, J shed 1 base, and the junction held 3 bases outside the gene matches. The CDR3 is CASSPGQGSYEQYV. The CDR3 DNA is TGTGCCAGCAGTCCGGGACAGGGTTCCTACGAGCAGTACGTC.

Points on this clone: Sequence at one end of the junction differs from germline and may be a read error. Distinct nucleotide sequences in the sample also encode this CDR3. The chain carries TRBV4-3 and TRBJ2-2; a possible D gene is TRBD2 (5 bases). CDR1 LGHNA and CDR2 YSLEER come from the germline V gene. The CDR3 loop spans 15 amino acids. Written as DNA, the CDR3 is TGCGCCAGCAGCCAAGATTGGCTTAACACCGGGGAACTGTTTTTT. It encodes CASSQDWLNTGELFF.

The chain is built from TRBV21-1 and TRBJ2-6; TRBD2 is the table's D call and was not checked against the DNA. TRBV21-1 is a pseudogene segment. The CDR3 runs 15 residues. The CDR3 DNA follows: TGTGCCAGCAGCAAGGGAGAATCTGGGGCCAACGTCCTGACTTTC. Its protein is CASSKGESGANVLTF.

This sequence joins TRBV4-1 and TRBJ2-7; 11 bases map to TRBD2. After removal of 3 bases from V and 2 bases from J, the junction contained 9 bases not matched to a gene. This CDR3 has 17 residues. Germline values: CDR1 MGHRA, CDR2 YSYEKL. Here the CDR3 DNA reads TGCGCCAGCAGCCAGGGGCTTAGCGGGAGGGCCCCCTACGAGCAGTACTTC. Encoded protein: CASSQGLSGRAPYEQYF.

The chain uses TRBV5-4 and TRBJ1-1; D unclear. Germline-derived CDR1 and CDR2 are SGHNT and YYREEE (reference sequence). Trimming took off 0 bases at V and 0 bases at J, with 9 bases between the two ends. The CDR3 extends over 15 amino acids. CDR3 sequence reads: CASSLAADLNTEAFF. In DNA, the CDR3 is TGTGCCAGCAGCTTGGCGGCAGACTTGAACACTGAAGCTTTCTTT.

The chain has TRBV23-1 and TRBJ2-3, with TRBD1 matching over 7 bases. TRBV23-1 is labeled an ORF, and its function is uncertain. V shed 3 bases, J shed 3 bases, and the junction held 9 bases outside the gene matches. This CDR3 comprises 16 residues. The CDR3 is CASSHRDSEQTDTQYF. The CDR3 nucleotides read TGCGCCAGCAGTCATCGGGACAGCGAGCAGACAGATACGCAGTATTTT.

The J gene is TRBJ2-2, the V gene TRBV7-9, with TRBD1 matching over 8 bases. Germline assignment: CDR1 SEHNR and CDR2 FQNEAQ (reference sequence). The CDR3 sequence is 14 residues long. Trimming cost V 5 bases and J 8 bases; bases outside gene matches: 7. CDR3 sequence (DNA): TGTGCCAGCAGCCCCGGGACAGGCGGTGGGGAGCTGTTTTTT. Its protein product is CASSPGTGGGELFF.

In DNA form, the CDR3 reads TGTGCCAGCAGTTTCTTAGGGGACAGGATTACCTACGAGCAGTACGTC. It encodes CASSFLGDRITYEQYV. The rearrangement joins TRBV7-4 to TRBJ2-7, with 8 bases identical to TRBD1. From germline, CDR1 is SGHVT and CDR2 SQSDAQ. This CDR3 spans 16 amino acids. J was trimmed by 2 bases and V by 6 bases; bases with no gene match: 12.

CDR3 in DNA: TGTGCCAGCAGACAATCCGGGACAGGGGTATTGGCCCTCCACTTT. This gives the protein CASRQSGTGVLALHF. This rearrangement joins TRBV2 to TRBJ1-6, with 10 bases lining up with TRBD1. V lost 6 bases, J lost 14 bases, and 13 bases stayed unmatched. Germline V gene data show CDR1 as SNHLY and CDR2 as FYNNEI. This CDR3 has 15 residues.

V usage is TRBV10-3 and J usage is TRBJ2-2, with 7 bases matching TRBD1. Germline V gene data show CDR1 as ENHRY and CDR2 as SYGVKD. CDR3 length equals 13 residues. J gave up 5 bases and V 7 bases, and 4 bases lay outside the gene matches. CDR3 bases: TGTGCCATCACGGCAGGGGGTACCGGGGAGCTGTTTTTT. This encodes CAITAGGTGELFF.

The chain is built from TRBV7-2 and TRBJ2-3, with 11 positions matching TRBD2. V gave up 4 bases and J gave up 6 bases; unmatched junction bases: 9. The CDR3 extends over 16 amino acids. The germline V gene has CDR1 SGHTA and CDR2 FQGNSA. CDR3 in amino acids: CASSSPSGGPTDTQYF. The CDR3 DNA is TGTGCCAGCAGCTCTCCTAGCGGGGGGCCCACGGATACGCAGTATTTT.

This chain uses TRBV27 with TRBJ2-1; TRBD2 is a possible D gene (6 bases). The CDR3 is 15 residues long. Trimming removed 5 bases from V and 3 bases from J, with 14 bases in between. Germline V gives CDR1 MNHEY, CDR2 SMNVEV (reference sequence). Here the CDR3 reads CASSRPGAVYNEQFF. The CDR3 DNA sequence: TGTGCCAGCAGTCGACCGGGAGCTGTCTACAATGAGCAGTTCTTC.

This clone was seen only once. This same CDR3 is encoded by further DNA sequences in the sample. CDR3 sequence: CASSTLRGQETQYF. CDR3 DNA sequence: TGTGCCAGCAGTACCTTACGGGGTCAAGAGACCCAGTACTTC. The rearrangement uses TRBV28 and TRBJ2-5, with D possibly TRBD2 on 5 matching bases. The CDR3 runs to 14 residues. Trimming shortened V by 5 bases and J by 2 bases, and 12 bases separated the two germline ends. Germline CDR1 MDHEN, CDR2 SYDVKM.

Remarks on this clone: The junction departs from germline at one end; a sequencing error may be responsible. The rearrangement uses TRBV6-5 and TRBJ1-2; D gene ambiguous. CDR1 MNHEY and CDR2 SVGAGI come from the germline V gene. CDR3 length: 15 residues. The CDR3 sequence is CPPPSLYRANYGYTF. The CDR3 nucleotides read TGCCCACCACCCTCCCTTTACAGAGCTAACTATGGCTACACCTTC.

This chain's CDR3 is CASSQQGRVDGYTF. In DNA, the CDR3 is TGTGCCAGCAGTCAACAGGGTCGCGTTGATGGCTACACCTTC. The rearrangement links TRBV27 to TRBJ1-2; D perhaps matches TRBD1 (6 bases). The germline V gene has CDR1 MNHEY and CDR2 SMNVEV (reference sequence). The ends were cut back, 5 bases at V and 6 bases at J, with 16 bases in the middle. This CDR3 is 14 amino acids long.

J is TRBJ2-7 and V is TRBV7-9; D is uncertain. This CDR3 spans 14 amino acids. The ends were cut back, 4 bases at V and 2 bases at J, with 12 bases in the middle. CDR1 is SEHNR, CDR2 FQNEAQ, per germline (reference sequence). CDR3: CASSSVGGPYEQYF. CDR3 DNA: TGTGCCAGCAGCTCGGTAGGCGGTCCCTACGAGCAGTACTTC.

The CDR3 loop is CAARGGRGTGELFF. CDR3 DNA sequence: TGTGCCGCAAGGGGGGGGAGAGGGACCGGGGAGCTGTTTTTT. The chain recombines TRBV4-2 with TRBJ2-2; D may be TRBD2 (7 bases). The CDR3 is 14 residues long. Germline values: CDR1 LGHNA, CDR2 YNFKEQ. V was shortened by 11 bases and J by 5 bases, with 18 bases between the two germline ends.

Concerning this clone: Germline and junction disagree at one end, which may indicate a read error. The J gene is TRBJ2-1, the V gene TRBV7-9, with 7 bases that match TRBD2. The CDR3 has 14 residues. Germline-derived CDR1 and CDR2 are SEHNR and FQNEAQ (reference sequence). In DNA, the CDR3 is TGTGCCAGCAGTTTAGGACTAGGAGACAATGAGCAGTTCTTC. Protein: CASSLGLGDNEQFF.

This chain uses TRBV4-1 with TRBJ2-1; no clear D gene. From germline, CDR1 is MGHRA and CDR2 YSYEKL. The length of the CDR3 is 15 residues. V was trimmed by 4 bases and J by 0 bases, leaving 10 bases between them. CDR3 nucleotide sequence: TGCGCCAGCAGCCGACTCCAAAGCTCCTACAATGAGCAGTTCTTC. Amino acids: CASSRLQSSYNEQFF.

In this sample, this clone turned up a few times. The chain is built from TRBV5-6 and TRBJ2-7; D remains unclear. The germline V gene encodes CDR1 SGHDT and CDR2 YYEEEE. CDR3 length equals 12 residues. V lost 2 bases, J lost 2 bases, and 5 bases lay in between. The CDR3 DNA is TGTGCCAGCAGCTTACAGACCTACGAGCAGTACTTC. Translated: CASSLQTYEQYF.

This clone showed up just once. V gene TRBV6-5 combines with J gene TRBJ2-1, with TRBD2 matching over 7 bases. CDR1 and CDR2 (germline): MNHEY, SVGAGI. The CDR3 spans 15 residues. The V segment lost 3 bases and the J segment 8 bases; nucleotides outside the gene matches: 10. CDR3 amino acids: CASSYRASGLDEQFF. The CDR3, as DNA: TGTGCCAGCAGTTATAGGGCTAGCGGCCTTGATGAGCAGTTCTTC.

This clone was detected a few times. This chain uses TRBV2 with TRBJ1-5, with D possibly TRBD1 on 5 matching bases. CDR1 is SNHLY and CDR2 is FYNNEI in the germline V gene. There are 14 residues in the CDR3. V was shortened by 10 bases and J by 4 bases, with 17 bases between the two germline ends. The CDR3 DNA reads TGTGCCACATGGAGAGGGGAGGGAAATCAGCCCCAGCATTTT. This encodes CATWRGEGNQPQHF.

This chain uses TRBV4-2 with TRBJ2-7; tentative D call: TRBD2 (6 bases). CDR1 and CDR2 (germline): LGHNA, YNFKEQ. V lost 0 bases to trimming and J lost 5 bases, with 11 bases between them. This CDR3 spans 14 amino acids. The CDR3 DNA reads TGTGCCAGCAGCCAAGACTGGGAGGCCAACGAGCAGTACTTC. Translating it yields CASSQDWEANEQYF.

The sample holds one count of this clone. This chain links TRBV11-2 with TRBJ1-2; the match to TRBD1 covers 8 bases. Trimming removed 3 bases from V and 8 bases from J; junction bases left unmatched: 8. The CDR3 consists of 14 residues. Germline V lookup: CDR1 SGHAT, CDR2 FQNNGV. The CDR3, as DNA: TGTGCCAGCAGCTTCGGACAGGGAGTAGAGGGCTACACCTTC. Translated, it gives CASSFGQGVEGYTF.

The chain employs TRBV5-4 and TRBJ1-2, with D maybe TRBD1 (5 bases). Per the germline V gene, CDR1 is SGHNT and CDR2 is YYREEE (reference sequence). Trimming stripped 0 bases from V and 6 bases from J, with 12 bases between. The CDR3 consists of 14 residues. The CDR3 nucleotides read TGTGCCAGCAGCTTGGAGGGATCGGGGGATGGCTACACCTTC. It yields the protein CASSLEGSGDGYTF.

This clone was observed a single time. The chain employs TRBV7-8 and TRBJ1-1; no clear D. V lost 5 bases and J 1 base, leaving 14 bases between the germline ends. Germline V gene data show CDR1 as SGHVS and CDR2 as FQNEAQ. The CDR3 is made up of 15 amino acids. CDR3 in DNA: TGTGCCAGCAGCCCTGCAGTGGGAGAGAACACTGAAGCTTTCTTT. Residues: CASSPAVGENTEAFF.

The CDR3 loop reads CASSFGTRNEQYV. As DNA, the CDR3 is TGTGCCAGCAGCTTCGGGACTAGAAACGAGCAGTACGTC. The V and J genes are TRBV11-2 and TRBJ2-7; 8 bases are shared with TRBD2. Germline CDR1 and CDR2: SGHAT and FQNNGV. The CDR3 covers 13 residues. V trimming: 3 bases; J trimming: 5 bases; junction bases outside the gene matches: 3.

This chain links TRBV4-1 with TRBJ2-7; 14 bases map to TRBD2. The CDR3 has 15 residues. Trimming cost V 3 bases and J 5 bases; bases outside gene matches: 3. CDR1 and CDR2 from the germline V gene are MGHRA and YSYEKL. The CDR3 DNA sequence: TGCGCCAGCAGCCAGACTAGCGGGAGGGCGAACGAGCAGTACTTC. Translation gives CASSQTSGRANEQYF.

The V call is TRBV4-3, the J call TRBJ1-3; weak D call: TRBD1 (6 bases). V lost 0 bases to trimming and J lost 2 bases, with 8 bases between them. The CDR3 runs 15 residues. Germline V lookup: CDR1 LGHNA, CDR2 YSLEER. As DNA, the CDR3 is TGCGCCAGCAGCCAAGACAGGGGCCCTGGAAACACCATATATTTT. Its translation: CASSQDRGPGNTIYF.

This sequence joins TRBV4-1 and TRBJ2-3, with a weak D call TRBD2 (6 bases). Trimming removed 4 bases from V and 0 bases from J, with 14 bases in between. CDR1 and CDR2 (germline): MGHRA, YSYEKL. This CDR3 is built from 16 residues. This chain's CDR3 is CASSPLSGSSTDTQYF. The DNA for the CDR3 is TGCGCCAGCAGCCCCCTGAGCGGGTCTAGCACAGATACGCAGTATTTT.